The clone carrying this T cell receptor (beta chain) showed up many times. The antigen remains unidentified. These data belong to a study of CD8 T cells in ankylosing spondylitis. V was clipped by 1 base and J by 5 bases, with 9 bases between them. Germline CDR1 and CDR2: MNHEY and SMNVEV (reference sequence). CDR3 size: 15 residues. General study results and limits: Blood from ankylosing spondylitis patients appeared to carry a characteristic roughly 8-variant TCR beta motif. The authors reported significant enrichment of disease-linked clones in matched ankylosing spondylitis synovial fluid. Disease-linked clones had a CD8+ phenotype and relatively low frequency in peripheral blood.

Quantitative 5'-RACE with molecular barcodes produced the TCR beta libraries. Each CDR3 protein gets one entry after TCRdb re-called the 5' RACE reads with MiXCR. The sample lists roughly 250,000 distinct CDR3 sequences; about 10% were seen once. Source material: blood, either unsorted or a sorted T cell fraction (not recorded which). The genes are TRBV27 and TRBJ1-6; D unresolved. The clonotype comes from a male donor with ankylosing spondylitis or in good health (not recorded which). The CDR3 loop reads CASSLYPGHNSPLHF. The CDR3, as DNA: TGTGCCAGCAGTTTATATCCCGGGCATAATTCACCCCTCCACTTT.